The 9 T cell receptor beta chains below were found in one sample sequenced in a study of blood T cell repertoires in COVID-19 (dated by TCRdb to about 2020). Library generation was performed with the immunoSEQ multiplex PCR assay. Held by TCRdb, this immuneACCESS table contains in-frame sequences only and omits some clones. Under half of the omission traces to an unresolved V gene where checked; the cause of the rest is unknown. The sample table shows 130,000 to 150,000 clones, and about 86% are seen once. The top ten constitute approximately 9.1% of the sample. Sequencing was done on a sample of PBMCs or T cells enriched from blood (not recorded which). These receptor sequences come from a middle-aged man who had recovered from COVID-19.

This clone appeared a single time. The gene calls are TRBV19 and TRBJ1-5, with 8 bases fitting TRBD1. This CDR3 contains 15 residues. The germline gives CDR1 LNHDA, CDR2 SQIVND (reference sequence). The V segment lost 5 bases and the J segment 3 bases; nucleotides outside the gene matches: 6. For the CDR3, the DNA is TGTGCCAGTAGTGGGGGACAGGTCCTCAATCAGCCCCAGCATTTT. Its translation is CASSGGQVLNQPQHF.

The rearrangement uses TRBV14 and TRBJ1-3; 7 bases map to TRBD1. V was pared by 1 base and J by 0 bases, with 3 bases of the junction left unmatched. Per germline, CDR1 SGHDN and CDR2 FVKESK. The CDR3 extends over 16 amino acids. The CDR3 DNA sequence: TGTGCCAGCAGCCAAGTCGCAGGGGGCTCTGGAAACACCATATATTTT. The encoded protein is CASSQVAGGSGNTIYF.

The genes are TRBV7-8 and TRBJ1-5; 8 nucleotides line up with TRBD1. CDR1 and CDR2 from the germline V gene are SGHVS and FQNEAQ. The CDR3 is 17 residues long. The trim removed 6 bases at V and 4 bases at J, leaving 14 bases unmatched. CDR3 residues: CASRMGQGAKANQPQHF. CDR3 DNA: TGTGCCAGCAGAATGGGGCAGGGGGCTAAGGCGAATCAGCCCCAGCATTTT.

This clone came up a few times. The chain recombines TRBV5-1 with TRBJ2-7, with 7 nucleotides matching TRBD1. V dropped 4 bases and J dropped 2; count of bases not matched to a gene: 6. CDR1 SGHRS and CDR2 YFSETQ come from the germline V gene. The CDR3 loop spans 14 amino acids. The CDR3 DNA follows: TGCGCCAGCAGCACCGGACAGGTGACCTACGAGCAGTACTTC. The encoded protein is CASSTGQVTYEQYF.

This clone was counted a few times. The chain combines TRBV19 with TRBJ1-4; D is unclear. This CDR3 comprises 14 residues. V was trimmed by 7 bases and J by 4 bases, leaving 13 bases between them. Per the germline V gene, CDR1 is LNHDA and CDR2 is SQIVND (reference sequence). In DNA, the CDR3 is TGTGCCAGTACCCTAGCCGGATTTAATGAAAAACTGTTTTTT. It yields the protein CASTLAGFNEKLFF.

This clone was counted a few times. The V and J genes are TRBV19 and TRBJ1-5; tentatively, D is TRBD1 (6 bases). V lost 4 bases and J 7 bases, leaving 14 bases between the germline ends. The CDR3 loop spans 14 amino acids. CDR1 LNHDA and CDR2 SQIVND come from the germline V gene (reference sequence). The CDR3 nucleotides read TGTGCCAGTAGTAGCCGCAGGGGAGGGCAGCCCCAGCATTTT. It translates to CASSSRRGGQPQHF.

The chain links TRBV5-6 to TRBJ2-1; D is possibly TRBD2 (5 bases). The germline V and J ends were trimmed by 4 bases and 9 bases, with 20 bases remaining between them. Germline V gene data show CDR1 as SGHDT and CDR2 as YYEEEE. This CDR3 is 15 amino acids long. The CDR3 here is CASSPRLILQSEQFF. As DNA, the CDR3 is TGTGCCAGCAGCCCCAGACTAATCCTACAAAGTGAGCAGTTCTTC.

The chain joins TRBV5-1 to TRBJ2-1; maybe TRBD2 (5 bases). Trimming pared 2 bases from V and 13 bases from J, leaving 16 bases between. Germline assignment: CDR1 SGHRS and CDR2 YFSETQ. This CDR3 contains 13 residues. The CDR3 nucleotides are TGCGCCAGCAGCTTAGGGCTCGGGGTGGGCCAGTTCTTC. Protein sequence: CASSLGLGVGQFF.

V and J are TRBV5-1 and TRBJ2-7; 7 positions agree with TRBD1. The CDR3 consists of 14 residues. The V gene's germline CDR1 is SGHRS and CDR2 YFSETQ. The J segment lost 5 bases and the V segment lost 3 bases, leaving 8 bases of the junction unmatched. The CDR3 coding sequence is TGCGCCAGCAGCTCCAGTGACAGGGCTAACGAGCAGTACTTC. Protein sequence: CASSSSDRANEQYF.